Listed below are T cell receptor beta chains from one sample, sequenced in a study of shared clonotypes between healthy human individuals. Clones were read by immunoSEQ multiplex PCR, and TCRdb kept only the in-frame ones, dropping some. The sample has approximately 2,000,000 clones, about 93% seen once. Sequencing was performed on naive CD8+ T cells from PBMCs. Receptors originate from a man aged 18 to 29 in good health. Some clones in this sample may be carry-over from other donors' samples. Each CDR3 is given with its conserved first and last residue. Each record gives: CDR3 length, J gene, D gene, clone size, V gene, CDR3 protein, CDR3 DNA. D genes are given only for firm matches. Some rows mark clone size as missing; the rest say once, few, many or name a class of expanded clone.

>13|TRBJ2-7|TRBD2|.|TRBV4-2
CASRASGNDEQYF
TGTGCCAGCAGAGCTAGCGGGAACGACGAGCAGTACTTC
>16|TRBJ2-4|.|.|TRBV5-6
CASSLDPSGAKNIQYF
TGTGCCAGCAGCTTGGACCCCTCGGGAGCCAAAAACATTCAGTACTTC
>16|TRBJ2-2|TRBD1|.|TRBV9
CASSEEGQGYSGELFF
TGTGCCAGCAGCGAAGAGGGACAGGGGTATTCCGGGGAGCTGTTTTTT
>16|TRBJ2-3|TRBD2|once|TRBV6-5
CASSYTRTSVKDTQYF
TGTGCCAGCAGTTACACCCGGACTAGCGTGAAGGATACGCAGTATTTT
>15|TRBJ2-1|TRBD2|.|TRBV29-1
CSVCSGRAEYNEQFF
TGCAGCGTCTGCAGCGGGAGGGCCGAGTACAATGAGCAGTTCTTC
>17|TRBJ2-2|TRBD2|.|TRBV19
CASSITLAGTNAGELFF
TGTGCCAGTAGTATTACTCTAGCGGGAACGAACGCCGGGGAGCTGTTTTTT
>11|TRBJ1-1|.|.|TRBV30
CAWRTEIEAFF
TGTGCCTGGAGGACAGAAATCGAAGCTTTCTTT
>15|TRBJ1-2|TRBD1|.|TRBV9
CASSDPGQGHYGYTF
TGTGCCAGCAGCGACCCGGGACAGGGTCACTATGGCTACACCTTC
>16|TRBJ2-1|.|.|TRBV5-4
CASSLALGVSYNEQFF
TGTGCCAGCAGCTTGGCCCTGGGAGTGTCCTACAATGAGCAGTTCTTC
>15|TRBJ2-3|.|.|TRBV5-6
CASSLARGAVDTQYF
TGTGCCAGCAGCTTGGCCAGGGGGGCCGTAGATACGCAGTATTTT
>15|TRBJ2-3|TRBD2|.|TRBV5-1
CASSFRTSGTDTQYF
TGCGCCAGCAGCTTTCGGACTAGCGGCACAGATACGCAGTATTTT
>16|TRBJ2-3|TRBD2|.|TRBV6-4
CASSTRLAGSTDTQYF
TGTGCCAGCAGTACCCGCCTAGCGGGAAGCACAGATACGCAGTATTTT
>18|TRBJ2-7|TRBD2|.|TRBV14
CASSQGALLAGAPDEQYF
TGTGCCAGCAGCCAAGGAGCTCTCCTAGCGGGAGCCCCCGACGAGCAGTACTTC
>16|TRBJ2-3|TRBD1|.|TRBV6-1
CASSAGQGALTDTQYF
TGTGCCAGCAGTGCCGGACAGGGGGCCCTCACAGATACGCAGTATTTT
>16|TRBJ1-2|TRBD1|.|TRBV29-1
CSVNPGQGRFSGGYTF
TGCAGCGTTAATCCGGGACAGGGACGGTTTAGTGGTGGCTACACCTTC
>14|TRBJ2-7|.|.|TRBV6-1
CASSEYRASGEQYF
TGTGCCAGCAGTGAGTACAGGGCGAGTGGCGAGCAGTACTTC
>15|TRBJ1-2|.|.|TRBV28
CASSYSYRAPSRYTF
TGTGCCAGCAGTTACTCATACCGGGCCCCATCCCGCTACACCTTC
>14|TRBJ2-1|.|.|TRBV29-1
CSVDSSDLYNEQFF
TGCAGCGTGGACTCTAGCGACCTATACAATGAGCAGTTCTTC
>14|TRBJ2-2|.|.|TRBV30
CAWGNGQNTGELFF
TGTGCCTGGGGAAACGGACAGAACACCGGGGAGCTGTTTTTT
>17|TRBJ2-5|TRBD1|.|TRBV7-9
CASSPPSRDRSRETQYF
TGTGCCAGCAGCCCTCCATCCAGGGACAGGTCAAGAGAGACCCAGTACTTC
>16|TRBJ2-3|.|.|TRBV7-2
CASSLGWQGRTDTQYF
TGTGCCAGCAGCTTAGGGTGGCAGGGCCGCACAGATACGCAGTATTTT
>14|TRBJ2-4|.|.|TRBV19
CASSERLAKNIQYF
TGTGCCAGTAGTGAACGGCTAGCCAAAAACATTCAGTACTTC
>15|TRBJ2-7|.|.|TRBV4-2
CASSQDKPPAYLSTF
TGTGCCAGCAGCCAAGACAAGCCTCCGGCCTACCTCTCCACCTTC